The sequence of this TCR beta chain was determined in a study of early T cells in non-severe SARS-CoV-2 infection. Study-level findings and limits: Reliance on VDJdb matching favored anti-spike CD8 responses; private and CD4 specificities were missed.

Germline-derived CDR1 and CDR2 are SGDLS and YYNGEE. The CDR3 is 16 amino acids. Trimming shortened V by 1 base and J by 0 bases, and 12 bases separated the two germline ends. About this clonotype: The antigen remains unidentified.

In TCRdb, the 5' RACE reads were re-called with MiXCR into one record per CDR3 protein. The data show 85,000 to 90,000 distinct CDR3 sequences, about 14% seen once. Material for sequencing was whole blood. This chain links TRBV9 with TRBJ2-3; the D gene is possibly TRBD1 (5 bases). This clonotype was sampled from an adult who was a healthcare worker with PCR-confirmed SARS-CoV-2 infection or an uninfected control (not recorded which). CDR3 in amino acids: CASSVSTGTSTDTQYF. CDR3 bases: TGTGCCAGCAGCGTAAGTACAGGAACTAGCACAGATACGCAGTATTTT. Based on the CDR3 plus reference TRBV9 and TRBJ2-3, the full variable domain is DSGVTQTPKHLITATGQRVTLRCSPRSGDLSVYWYQQSLDQGLQFLIQYYNGEERAKGNILERFSAQQFPDLHSELNLSSLELGDSALYFCASSVSTGTSTDTQYFGPGTRLTVL.